The rows below give T cell receptor beta chains drawn from one sample of a study of CXCR3-negative and CXCR3-positive naive CD8 T cells. One entry per CDR3 protein, without DNA, is what TCRdb gives after re-calling the 5' RACE reads. The sample table sets out approximately 90,000 distinct CDR3 sequences. The sample consisted of naive CXCR3+ CD8+ T cells from blood. The receptors come from a human donor in good health. Some clones in this sample may be carry-over from other donors' samples. The CDR3 runs from the conserved cysteine through the conserved F or W.

j_call v_call cdr3_aa
TRBJ2-5 TRBV7-9 CASSLAQEETQYF
TRBJ1-2 TRBV6-1 CASEEPGTGVPGYTF
TRBJ2-3 TRBV27 CASSPSGGTGVTDTQYF
TRBJ1-1 TRBV6-5 CASSDRGPTEAFF
TRBJ2-1 TRBV2 CASSDRDYNEQLF
TRBJ2-5 TRBV15 CATSRDGGRGETQYF
TRBJ2-7 TRBV7-2 CASSRRPDSTYEQYF
TRBJ2-5 TRBV29-1 CSVGGRGMPGETQYF
TRBJ2-5 TRBV29-1 CSAWTGDRETQYF
TRBJ2-7 TRBV27 CASSYRGLRYEQYF
TRBJ2-3 TRBV7-7 CASSPGTIRSTDTQYF
TRBJ2-7 TRBV29-1 CSAFPGQGTYEQYF
TRBJ2-3 TRBV29-1 CSVIPPNQVDTDTQYF
TRBJ2-7 TRBV4-2 CASKDLSTEKQYF
TRBJ2-7 TRBV5-5 CASSLGTPSSYEQYF
TRBJ2-1 TRBV4-1 CASSSHGNTEQFF
TRBJ2-7 TRBV20-1 CSARESQGLAAYYEQYF
TRBJ2-1 TRBV7-2 CATDTGYEQFF
TRBJ2-7 TRBV27 CASSLPGQSYEQYF
TRBJ2-7 TRBV30 CAWTPGMEYEQYF
TRBJ2-7 TRBV29-1 CSVEEIGTEAYEQYF
TRBJ2-7 TRBV7-9 CASSSDKSEQYF
TRBJ2-5 TRBV10-2 CASSGELETQYF
TRBJ2-2 TRBV25-1 CASSEFFLNTGELFF
TRBJ2-7 TRBV7-9 CASTPRGSYEQYF
TRBJ1-1 TRBV20-1 CSATLGTDYTEAFF
TRBJ2-3 TRBV28 CASSNDRDTDTQYF
TRBJ1-2 TRBV29-1 CSAPGGDGYTF
TRBJ2-1 TRBV6-1 CASRPRQGNYNEQFF
TRBJ1-5 TRBV7-2 CASSFRDSLNQPQHF
TRBJ2-5 TRBV6-2/TRBV6-3 CASSSLLPQTQYF
TRBJ2-7 TRBV27 CASSPSVSPSYEQYF
TRBJ2-7 TRBV7-6 CASSLVDLGAYEQYF
TRBJ1-2 TRBV28 CASSFSPKRVGYTF
TRBJ2-3 TRBV29-1 CSVDRRTSGNTDTQYF
TRBJ1-4 TRBV7-8 CASSFDRGDEKLFF
TRBJ2-1 TRBV9 CASSVGGPANEQFF
TRBJ2-2 TRBV5-6 CASSDARGQGYVGELFF
TRBJ1-1 TRBV14 CASSSAPTEFYTEAFF
TRBJ2-7 TRBV4-3 CASSQALDFYEQYF
TRBJ2-3 TRBV29-1 CSVGTTDTQYF
TRBJ1-2 TRBV4-1 CASSQNPRGGGYGYTF
TRBJ2-2 TRBV30 CACMTSGRSNTGELFF
TRBJ2-5 TRBV13 CASSLVGGPDQTQYF
TRBJ1-1 TRBV5-8 CAAPPTGMNTEAFF
TRBJ2-7 TRBV5-1 CASSLGIGSSYEQYF
TRBJ1-2 TRBV5-5 CASSRGSGYTF
TRBJ2-3 TRBV6-4 CASSDGTSDTDTQYF
TRBJ2-1 TRBV6-6 CASSTGAGAGGEQFF
TRBJ1-2 TRBV7-2 CASPPKDRANGYTF
TRBJ1-5 TRBV5-1 CASRYGSEAYQPQHF
TRBJ2-7 TRBV6-6 CASSRGVGEQYF
TRBJ2-1 TRBV6-5 CASQYRADSYNEQFF
TRBJ1-5 TRBV6-1 CASLGAVRNQPQHF
TRBJ2-7 TRBV27 CASQLAGSSYEQYF